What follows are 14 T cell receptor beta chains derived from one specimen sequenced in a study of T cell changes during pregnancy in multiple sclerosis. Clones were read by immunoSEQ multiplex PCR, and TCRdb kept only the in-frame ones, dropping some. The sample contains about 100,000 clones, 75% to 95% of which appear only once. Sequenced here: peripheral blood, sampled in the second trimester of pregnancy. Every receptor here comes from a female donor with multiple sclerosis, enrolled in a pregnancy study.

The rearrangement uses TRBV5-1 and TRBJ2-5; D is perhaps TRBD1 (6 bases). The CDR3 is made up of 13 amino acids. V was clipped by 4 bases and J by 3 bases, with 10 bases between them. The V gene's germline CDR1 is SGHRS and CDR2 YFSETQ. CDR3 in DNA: TGCGCCAGCAGCAGGAAGGGGGAAGAGACCCAGTACTTC. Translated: CASSRKGEETQYF.

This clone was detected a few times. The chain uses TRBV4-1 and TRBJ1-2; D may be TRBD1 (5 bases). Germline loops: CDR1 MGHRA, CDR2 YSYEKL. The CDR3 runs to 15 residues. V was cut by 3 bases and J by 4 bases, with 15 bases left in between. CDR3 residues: CASSQPVGLTYGYTF. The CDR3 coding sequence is TGCGCCAGCAGCCAGCCCGTGGGACTGACCTATGGCTACACCTTC.

CDR3 sequence (DNA): TGCGCCAGCAGCCAAGATCTTTATGGGCAGACTAATGAAAAACTGTTTTTT. Translated: CASSQDLYGQTNEKLFF. V and J are TRBV4-3 and TRBJ1-4; D uncertain. V lost 0 bases, J lost 2 bases, and 13 bases lay in between. The CDR3 length is 17 residues. CDR1 and CDR2 from the germline V gene are LGHNA and YSLEER.

CDR3 residues: CASSQVMTGETDLYEQYF. The CDR3 nucleotides read TGCGCCAGCAGCCAAGTAATGACGGGTGAGACAGACCTCTACGAGCAGTACTTC. The chain joins TRBV4-3 to TRBJ2-7; tentative D call: TRBD1 (5 bases). There are 18 residues in the CDR3. In germline, CDR1 is LGHNA, CDR2 YSLEER. Trimming took 1 base from V and 3 from J, leaving 22 bases between them.

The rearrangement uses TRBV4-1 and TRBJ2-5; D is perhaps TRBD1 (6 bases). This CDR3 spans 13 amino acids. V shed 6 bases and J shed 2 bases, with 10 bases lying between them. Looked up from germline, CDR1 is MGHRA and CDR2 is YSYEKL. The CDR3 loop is CASRRTGQETQYF. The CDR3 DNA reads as TGCGCCAGCAGGCGTACAGGGCAAGAGACCCAGTACTTC.

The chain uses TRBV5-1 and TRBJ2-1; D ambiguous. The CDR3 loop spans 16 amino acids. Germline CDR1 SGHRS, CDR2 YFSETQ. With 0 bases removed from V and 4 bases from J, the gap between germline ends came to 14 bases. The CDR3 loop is CASSLGLGSRYNEQFF. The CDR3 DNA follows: TGCGCCAGCAGCTTGGGGTTGGGCAGTAGGTACAATGAGCAGTTCTTC.

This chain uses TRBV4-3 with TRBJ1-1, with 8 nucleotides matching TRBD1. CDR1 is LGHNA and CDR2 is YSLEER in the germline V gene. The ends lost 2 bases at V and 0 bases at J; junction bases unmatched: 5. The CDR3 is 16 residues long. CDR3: CASSQRTTGVNTEAFF. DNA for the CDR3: TGCGCCAGCAGCCAACGTACGACAGGGGTGAACACTGAAGCTTTCTTT.

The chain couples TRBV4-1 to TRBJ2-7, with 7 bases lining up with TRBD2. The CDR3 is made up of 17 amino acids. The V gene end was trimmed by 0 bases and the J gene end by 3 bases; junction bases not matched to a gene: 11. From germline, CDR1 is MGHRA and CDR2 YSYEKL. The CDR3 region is CASSQDTTGGSIYEQYF. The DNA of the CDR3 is TGCGCCAGCAGCCAAGACACAACCGGCGGGAGTATCTACGAGCAGTACTTC.

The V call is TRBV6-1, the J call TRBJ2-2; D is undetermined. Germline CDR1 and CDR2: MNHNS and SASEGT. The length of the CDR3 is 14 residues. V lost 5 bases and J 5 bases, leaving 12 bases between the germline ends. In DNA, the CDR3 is TGTGCCAGCAGTTATGACTTGTATACCGGGGAGCTGTTTTTT. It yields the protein CASSYDLYTGELFF.

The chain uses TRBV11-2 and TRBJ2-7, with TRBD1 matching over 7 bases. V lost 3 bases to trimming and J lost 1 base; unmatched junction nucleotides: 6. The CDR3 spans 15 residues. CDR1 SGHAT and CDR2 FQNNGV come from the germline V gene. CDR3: CASSLGQTPSYEQYF. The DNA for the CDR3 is TGTGCCAGCAGCTTGGGACAGACGCCATCCTACGAGCAGTACTTC.

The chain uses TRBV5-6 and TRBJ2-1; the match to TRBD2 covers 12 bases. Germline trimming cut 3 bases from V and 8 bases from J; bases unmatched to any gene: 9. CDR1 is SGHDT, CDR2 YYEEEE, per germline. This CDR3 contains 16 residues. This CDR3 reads CASSSSSGRAFDEQFF. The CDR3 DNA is TGTGCCAGCAGCTCTTCTAGCGGGAGGGCTTTTGATGAGCAGTTCTTC.

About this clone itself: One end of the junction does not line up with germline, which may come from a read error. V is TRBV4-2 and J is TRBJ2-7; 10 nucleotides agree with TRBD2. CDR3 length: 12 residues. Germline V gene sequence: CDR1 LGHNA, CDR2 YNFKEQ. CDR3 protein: CASSQDSGRTSF. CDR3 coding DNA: TGTGCCAGCAGCCAAGATAGCGGGAGGACCTCCTTC.

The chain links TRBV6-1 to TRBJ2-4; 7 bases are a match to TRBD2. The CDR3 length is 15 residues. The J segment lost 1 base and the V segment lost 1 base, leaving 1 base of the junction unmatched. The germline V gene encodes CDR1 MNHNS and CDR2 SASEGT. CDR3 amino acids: CASSEVGGAKNIQYF. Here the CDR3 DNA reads TGTGCCAGCAGTGAAGTGGGGGGGGCCAAAAACATTCAGTACTTC.

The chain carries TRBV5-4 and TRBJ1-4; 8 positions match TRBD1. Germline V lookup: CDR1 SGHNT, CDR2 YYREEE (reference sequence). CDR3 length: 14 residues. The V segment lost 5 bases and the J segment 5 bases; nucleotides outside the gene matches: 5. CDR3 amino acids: CASSYGQGNEKLFF. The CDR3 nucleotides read TGTGCCAGCAGTTACGGACAGGGCAATGAAAAACTGTTTTTT.